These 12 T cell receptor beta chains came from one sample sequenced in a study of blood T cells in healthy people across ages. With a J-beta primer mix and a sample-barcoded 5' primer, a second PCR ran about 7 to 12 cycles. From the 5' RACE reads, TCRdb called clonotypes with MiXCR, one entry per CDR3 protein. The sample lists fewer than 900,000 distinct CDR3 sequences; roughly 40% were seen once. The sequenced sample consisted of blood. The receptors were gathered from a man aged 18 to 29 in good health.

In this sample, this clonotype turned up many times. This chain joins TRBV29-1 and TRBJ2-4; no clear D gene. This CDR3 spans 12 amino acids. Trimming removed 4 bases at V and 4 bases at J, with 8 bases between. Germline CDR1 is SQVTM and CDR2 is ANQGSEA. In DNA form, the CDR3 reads TGCAGCGTTGGAATGGCGAAAAACATTCAGTACTTC. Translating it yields CSVGMAKNIQYF. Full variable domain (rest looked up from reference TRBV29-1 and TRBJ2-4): SAVISQKPSRDICQRGTSLTIQCQVDSQVTMMFWYRQQPGQSLTLIATANQGSEATYESGFVIDKFPISRPNLTFSTLTVSNMSPEDSSIYLCSVGMAKNIQYFGAGTRLSVL.

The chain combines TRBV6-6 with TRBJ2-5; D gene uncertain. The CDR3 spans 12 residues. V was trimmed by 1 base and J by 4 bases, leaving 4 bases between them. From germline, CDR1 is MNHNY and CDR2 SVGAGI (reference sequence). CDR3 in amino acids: CASSYWGETQYF. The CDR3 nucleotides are TGTGCCAGCAGTTACTGGGGAGAGACCCAGTACTTC.

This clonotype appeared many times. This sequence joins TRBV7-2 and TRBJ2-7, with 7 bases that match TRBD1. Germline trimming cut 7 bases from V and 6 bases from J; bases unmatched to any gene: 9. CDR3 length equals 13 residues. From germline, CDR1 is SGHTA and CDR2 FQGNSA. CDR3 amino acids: CASTPPTGSEQYF. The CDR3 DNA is TGTGCCAGCACCCCCCCGACAGGGAGCGAGCAGTACTTC.

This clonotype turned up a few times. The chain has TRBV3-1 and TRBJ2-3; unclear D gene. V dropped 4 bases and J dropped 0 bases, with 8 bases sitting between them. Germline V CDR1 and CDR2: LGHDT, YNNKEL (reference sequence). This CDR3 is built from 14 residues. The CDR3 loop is CASSPFTSTDTQYF. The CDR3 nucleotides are TGTGCCAGCAGCCCTTTTACTAGCACAGATACGCAGTATTTT.

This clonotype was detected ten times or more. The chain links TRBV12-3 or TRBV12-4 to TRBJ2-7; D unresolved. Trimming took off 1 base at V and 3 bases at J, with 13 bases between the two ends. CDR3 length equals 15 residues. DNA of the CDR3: TGTGCCAGCAGTTTAGGACCGGCGATTAGCTACGAGCAGTACTTC. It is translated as CASSLGPAISYEQYF.

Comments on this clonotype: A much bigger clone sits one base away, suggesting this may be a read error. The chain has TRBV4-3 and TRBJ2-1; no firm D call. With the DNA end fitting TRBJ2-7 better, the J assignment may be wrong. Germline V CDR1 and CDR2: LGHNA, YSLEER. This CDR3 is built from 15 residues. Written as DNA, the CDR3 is TGCGCCAGCAGCCATCTGATCAGCTCCTACAATGAGCAGTACTTC. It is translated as CASSHLISSYNEQYF.

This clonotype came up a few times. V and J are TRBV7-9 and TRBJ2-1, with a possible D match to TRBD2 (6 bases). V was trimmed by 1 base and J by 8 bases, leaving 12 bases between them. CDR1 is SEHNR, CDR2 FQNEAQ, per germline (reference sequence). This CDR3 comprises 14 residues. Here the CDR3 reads CASSLGGDGDEQFF. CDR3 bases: TGTGCCAGCAGCTTAGGGGGGGACGGGGATGAGCAGTTCTTC.

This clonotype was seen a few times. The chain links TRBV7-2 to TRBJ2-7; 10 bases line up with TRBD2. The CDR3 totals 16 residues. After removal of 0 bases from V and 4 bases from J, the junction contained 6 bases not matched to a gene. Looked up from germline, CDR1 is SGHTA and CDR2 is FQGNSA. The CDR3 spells CASSLAGAGGEYEQYF. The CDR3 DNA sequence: TGTGCCAGCAGCTTAGCGGGAGCGGGGGGGGAATACGAGCAGTACTTC.

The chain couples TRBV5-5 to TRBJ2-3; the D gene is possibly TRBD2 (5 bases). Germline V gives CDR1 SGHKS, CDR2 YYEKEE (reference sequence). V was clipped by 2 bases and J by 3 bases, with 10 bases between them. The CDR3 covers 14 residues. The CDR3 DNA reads TGTGCCAGCAGCTTTTCACCGGGAACAGATACGCAGTATTTT. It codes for CASSFSPGTDTQYF.

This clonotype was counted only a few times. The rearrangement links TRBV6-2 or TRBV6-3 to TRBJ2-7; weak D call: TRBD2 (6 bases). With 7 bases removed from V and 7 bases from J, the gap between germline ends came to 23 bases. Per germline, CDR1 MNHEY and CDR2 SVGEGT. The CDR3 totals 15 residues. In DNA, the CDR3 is TGTGCCAGCAAAGGGGCAGTCGGGGGAGCAAATGAGCAGTACTTC. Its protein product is CASKGAVGGANEQYF.

Here the CDR3 reads CASSLGAGSAYEQYF. CDR3 sequence (DNA): TGTGCCAGCAGCTTAGGCGCGGGGTCGGCCTACGAGCAGTACTTC. V usage is TRBV7-2 and J usage is TRBJ2-7; D is perhaps TRBD2 (6 bases). V was trimmed by 1 base and J by 2 bases, leaving 12 bases between them. The V gene's germline CDR1 is SGHTA and CDR2 FQGNSA. The CDR3 length is 15 residues.

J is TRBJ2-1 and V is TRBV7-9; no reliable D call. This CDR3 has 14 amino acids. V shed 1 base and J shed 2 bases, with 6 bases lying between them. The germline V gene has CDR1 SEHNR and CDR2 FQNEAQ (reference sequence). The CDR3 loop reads CASSLGMAYNEQFF. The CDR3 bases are TGTGCCAGCAGCTTAGGAATGGCCTACAATGAGCAGTTCTTC.